This is a list of T cell receptor beta chains from one sample in a study of beta chain features in type 1 diabetes. The assay was immunoSEQ multiplex PCR, and TCRdb's table has in-frame clones only and misses some. This table has around 710,000 clones, over 10% appearing once. Sequencing used naive CD4+ T cells from blood. The source of these receptors is a young man with type 1 diabetes. CDR3s include the opening cysteine and the closing phenylalanine or tryptophan. The D gene is left open where the match is weak. The size entry is marked missing in some rows and otherwise reads once, few, many or a size class.

>-|TRBJ2-5|TRBV2|TRBD1
CASRMTGPETQYF
TGTGCCAGCAGGATGACAGGGCCAGAGACCCAGTACTTC
>few|TRBJ1-5|TRBV18|-
CASSAGSDSNQPQHF
TGTGCCAGCTCCGCGGGGAGTGATAGCAATCAGCCCCAGCATTTT
>few|TRBJ2-6|TRBV14|-
CASSSSGANVLTF
TGTGCCAGCAGCTCCTCTGGGGCCAACGTCCTGACTTTC
>few|TRBJ2-3|TRBV6-5|TRBD2
CASSYSASGGSDTQYF
TGTGCCAGCAGTTACTCAGCCAGCGGGGGGTCAGATACGCAGTATTTT
>few|TRBJ2-7|TRBV5-1|TRBD1
CASSSTLGQGGEQYF
TGCGCCAGCAGCTCTACCCTGGGACAGGGGGGCGAGCAGTACTTC
>few|TRBJ2-3|TRBV7-9|-
CASSFNRLSTDTQYF
TGTGCCAGCAGCTTTAACAGGCTTAGCACAGATACGCAGTATTTT
>few|TRBJ1-1|TRBV11-3|-
CASSPENTEAFF
TGTGCCAGCAGCCCCGAGAACACTGAAGCTTTCTTT
>-|TRBJ2-7|TRBV6-5|TRBD1
CASKRTGWDEQYF
TGTGCCAGCAAACGGACAGGGTGGGACGAGCAGTACTTC
>-|TRBJ1-5|TRBV19|-
CASRVRFQPQHF
TGTGCCAGTAGGGTACGTTTTCAGCCCCAGCATTTT
>few|TRBJ2-7|TRBV5-4|-
CASSFNRAHEQYF
TGTGCCAGCAGCTTTAACAGGGCCCACGAGCAGTACTTC
>few|TRBJ2-1|TRBV25-1|-
CASSSTGGAGGGYNEQFF
TGTGCCAGCAGTAGCACCGGAGGGGCAGGGGGGGGCTACAATGAGCAGTTCTTC
>few|TRBJ1-1|TRBV4-2|-
CASSQAETTEAFF
TGTGCCAGCAGCCAAGCGGAAACTACTGAAGCTTTCTTT
>few|TRBJ2-1|TRBV10-3|-
CAIRKGGSNEQFF
TGTGCCATCAGGAAAGGGGGGTCCAATGAGCAGTTCTTC
>-|TRBJ2-1|TRBV20-1|-
CSATSGVAQFF
TGCAGTGCAACCTCAGGGGTAGCCCAGTTCTTC
>-|TRBJ2-7|TRBV11-3|-
CASSLDQGFDEQYF
TGTGCCAGCAGCTTAGATCAAGGGTTCGACGAGCAGTACTTC
>few|TRBJ2-1|TRBV2|TRBD2
CASSERLAGENEQFF
TGTGCCAGCAGTGAAAGACTAGCGGGTGAGAATGAGCAGTTCTTC
>-|TRBJ2-5|TRBV9|TRBD2
CASSVGASGGAQETQYF
TGTGCCAGCAGCGTAGGAGCCAGCGGGGGGGCCCAAGAGACCCAGTACTTC
>-|TRBJ2-3|TRBV30|-
CAWRRASTDTQYF
TGTGCCTGGAGAAGGGCCAGCACAGATACGCAGTATTTT
>-|TRBJ1-2|TRBV14|TRBD1
CASSPEGAGEYYGYTF
TGTGCCAGCAGCCCGGAGGGGGCAGGGGAGTATTATGGCTACACCTTC
>-|TRBJ2-5|TRBV19|-
CASSINREETQYF
TGTGCCAGTAGTATCAACAGGGAAGAGACCCAGTACTTC
>-|TRBJ2-5|TRBV19|TRBD2
CASSSRRAGGSETQYF
TGTGCCAGTAGTTCCCGACGAGCGGGGGGTTCGGAGACCCAGTACTTC
>-|TRBJ1-4|TRBV29-1|-
CSVAASRNEKLFF
TGCAGCGTCGCGGCCTCCCGTAATGAAAAACTGTTTTTT
>-|TRBJ2-1|TRBV28|-
CASNGHPRTYNEQFF
TGTGCCAGCAACGGGCACCCCCGCACCTACAATGAGCAGTTCTTC
>-|TRBJ1-1|TRBV7-9|-
CASSPWVDGTEAFF
TGTGCCAGCAGCCCGTGGGTTGACGGCACTGAAGCTTTCTTT
>-|TRBJ1-4|TRBV30|TRBD1
CAWAVQGAREKLFF
TGTGCCTGGGCGGTTCAGGGGGCGCGGGAAAAACTGTTTTTT
>-|TRBJ2-5|TRBV28|-
CAIPDGLHQETQYF
TGTGCCATTCCTGACGGGTTACACCAAGAGACCCAGTACTTC
>-|TRBJ1-4|TRBV30|-
CACSGYEKLFF
TGTGCCTGCTCAGGGTATGAAAAACTGTTTTTT
>few|TRBJ1-4|TRBV7-9|-
CASSLGHRTNSNEKLFF
TGTGCCAGCAGCTTAGGTCACCGAACAAACTCTAATGAAAAACTGTTTTTT
>-|TRBJ1-2|TRBV7-2|-
CASSFGVRGYTF
TGTGCCAGCAGCTTCGGGGTGCGTGGCTACACCTTC
>-|TRBJ2-3|TRBV7-2|TRBD2
CASSLGLAGGTDTQYF
TGTGCCAGCAGCTTGGGCCTAGCGGGGGGCACAGATACGCAGTATTTT
>-|TRBJ1-6|TRBV7-2|-
CASRLGQANSPLHF
TGTGCCAGCCGCCTAGGGCAGGCGAATTCACCCCTCCACTTT
>-|TRBJ2-5|TRBV5-1|-
CASSLDPGETQYF
TGCGCCAGCAGCTTAGATCCCGGGGAGACCCAGTACTTC
>-|TRBJ2-1|TRBV7-2|-
CASSLGSLKNEQFF
TGTGCCAGCAGCTTAGGCAGTCTGAAGAATGAGCAGTTCTTC
>-|TRBJ2-5|TRBV6-6|-
CASSDGGLEETQYF
TGTGCCAGCAGTGACGGGGGACTGGAAGAGACCCAGTACTTC
>-|TRBJ1-1|TRBV6-6|-
CASSLTMNTEAFF
TGTGCCAGCAGTCTCACGATGAACACTGAAGCTTTCTTT
>-|TRBJ2-3|TRBV6-5|TRBD1
CASSLNQGAGTDTQYF
TGTGCCAGCAGTTTAAACCAGGGGGCGGGGACAGATACGCAGTATTTT
>few|TRBJ1-6|TRBV30|-
CAWRRLRESPLHF
TGTGCCTGGAGGAGACTTAGAGAGTCACCCCTCCACTTT
>-|TRBJ1-1|TRBV7-9|-
CASSPQAGDMNTEAFF
TGTGCCAGCAGCCCCCAGGCGGGAGACATGAACACTGAAGCTTTCTTT
>-|TRBJ1-2|TRBV7-9|TRBD1
CASSPDRDWGYTF
TGTGCCAGCAGCCCGGACAGGGACTGGGGCTACACCTTC
>few|TRBJ1-2|TRBV29-1|-
CSVDESYTF
TGCAGCGTTGATGAGAGCTACACCTTC